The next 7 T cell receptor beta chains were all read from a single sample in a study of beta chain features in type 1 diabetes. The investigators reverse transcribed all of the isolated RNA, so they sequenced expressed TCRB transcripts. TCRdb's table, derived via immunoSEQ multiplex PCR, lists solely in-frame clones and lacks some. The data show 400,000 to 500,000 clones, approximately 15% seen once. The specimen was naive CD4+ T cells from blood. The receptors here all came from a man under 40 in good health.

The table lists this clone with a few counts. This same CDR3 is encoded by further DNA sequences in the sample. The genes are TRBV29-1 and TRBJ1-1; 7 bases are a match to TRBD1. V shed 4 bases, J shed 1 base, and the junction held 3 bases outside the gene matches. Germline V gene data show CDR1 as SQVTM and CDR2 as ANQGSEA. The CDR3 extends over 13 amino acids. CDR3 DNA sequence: TGCAGCGTTGCTAACAGGGGGAACACTGAAGCTTTCTTT. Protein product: CSVANRGNTEAFF. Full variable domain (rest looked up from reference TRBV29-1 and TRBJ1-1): SAVISQKPSRDICQRGTSLTIQCQVDSQVTMMFWYRQQPGQSLTLIATANQGSEATYESGFVIDKFPISRPNLTFSTLTVSNMSPEDSSIYLCSVANRGNTEAFFGQGTRLTVV.

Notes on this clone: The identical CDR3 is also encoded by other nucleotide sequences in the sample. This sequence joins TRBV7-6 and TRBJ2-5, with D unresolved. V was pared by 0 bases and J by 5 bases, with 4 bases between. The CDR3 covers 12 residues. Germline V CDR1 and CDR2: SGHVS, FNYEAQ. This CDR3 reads CASSLARETQYF. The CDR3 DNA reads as TGTGCCAGCAGCTTAGCGCGGGAGACCCAGTACTTC.

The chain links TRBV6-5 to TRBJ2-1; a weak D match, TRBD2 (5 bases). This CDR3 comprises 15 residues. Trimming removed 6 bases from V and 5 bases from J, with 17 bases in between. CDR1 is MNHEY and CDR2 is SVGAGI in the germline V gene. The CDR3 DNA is TGTGCCAGCAGGGTTGGGCTAGCCATGAACAATGAGCAGTTCTTC. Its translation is CASRVGLAMNNEQFF.

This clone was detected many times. The CDR3 loop reads CASSSRDINTEAFF. The DNA for the CDR3 is TGTGCCAGCAGCTCCAGGGACATCAACACTGAAGCTTTCTTT. V gene TRBV9 combines with J gene TRBJ1-1, with D perhaps matching TRBD1 (6 bases). V was shortened by 4 bases and J by 2 bases, with 12 bases between the two germline ends. The CDR3 length is 14 residues. Germline loops: CDR1 SGDLS, CDR2 YYNGEE.

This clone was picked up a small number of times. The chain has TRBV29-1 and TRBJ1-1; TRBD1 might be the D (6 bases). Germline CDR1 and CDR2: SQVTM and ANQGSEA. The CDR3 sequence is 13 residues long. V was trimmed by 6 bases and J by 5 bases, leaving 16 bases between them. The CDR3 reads CSVAQGTGTEAFF. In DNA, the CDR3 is TGCAGCGTCGCACAGGGTACGGGGACTGAAGCTTTCTTT.

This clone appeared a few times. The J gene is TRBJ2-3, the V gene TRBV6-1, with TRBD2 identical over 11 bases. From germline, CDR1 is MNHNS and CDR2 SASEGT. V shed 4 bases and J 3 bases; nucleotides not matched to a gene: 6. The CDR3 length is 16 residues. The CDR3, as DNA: TGTGCCAGCAGTGCAAAGACTAGCGGGACTACAGATACGCAGTATTTT. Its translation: CASSAKTSGTTDTQYF.

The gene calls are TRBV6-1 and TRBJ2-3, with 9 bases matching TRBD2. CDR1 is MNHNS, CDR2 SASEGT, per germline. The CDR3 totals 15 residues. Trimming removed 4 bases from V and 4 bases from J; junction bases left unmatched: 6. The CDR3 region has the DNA TGTGCCAGCAGTGTGCGGGGGGGAATGCCAGATACGCAGTATTTT. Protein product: CASSVRGGMPDTQYF.